The rows below give T cell receptor beta chains drawn from one sample of a study of blood T cell repertoires in COVID-19. TCRdb keeps only in-frame clones here, not all; method: immunoSEQ multiplex PCR. The sample has roughly 100,000 clones, under 90% seen once. Material for sequencing was peripheral blood. Every receptor here comes from a woman in her sixties with acute or convalescent COVID-19. Both conserved end residues are part of each CDR3. The order of the fields is V gene, J gene, CDR3 length, D gene, clone size, CDR3 protein, CDR3 DNA. The D gene is left open where the match is weak. The size entry is marked missing in some rows and otherwise reads once, few, many or a size class.

>TRBV6-5|TRBJ2-3|13|.|.
CASSRGTTDTQYF
TGTGCCAGCAGTCGGGGAACCACAGATACGCAGTATTTT
>TRBV5-1|TRBJ1-2|14|.|.
CASSLSRVSGGYTF
TGCGCCAGCAGCTTAAGCCGGGTTAGCGGAGGCTACACCTTC
>TRBV30|TRBJ1-6|12|.|.
CAWSALDSPLHF
TGTGCCTGGAGCGCTCTAGATTCACCCCTCCACTTT
>TRBV7-9|TRBJ2-7|17|TRBD2|.
CASSSARLAGTPYEQYF
TGTGCCAGCAGCTCCGCCCGACTAGCGGGAACCCCCTACGAGCAGTACTTC
>TRBV19|TRBJ2-7|20|TRBD2|.
CASSSQTPASGVSDSYEQYF
TGTGCCAGTAGTTCCCAAACCCCGGCTAGCGGGGTTTCCGACTCCTACGAGCAGTACTTC
>TRBV5-1|TRBJ1-1|16|TRBD1|.
CASTTTGGAKGTEAFF
TGCGCCAGCACCACGACAGGGGGCGCGAAGGGGACTGAAGCTTTCTTT
>TRBV28|TRBJ1-1|16|.|.
CASSLLDREAGTEAFF
TGTGCCAGCAGTTTACTAGACAGAGAGGCTGGCACTGAAGCTTTCTTT
>TRBV24-1|TRBJ2-1|15|.|.
CATSSGERGGNEQFF
TGTGCCACCAGTTCCGGGGAAAGGGGGGGGAATGAGCAGTTCTTC
>TRBV9|TRBJ2-1|14|.|.
CASSVATRVKEQFF
TGTGCCAGCAGCGTAGCTACGAGAGTCAAGGAGCAGTTCTTC
>TRBV27|TRBJ1-2|14|TRBD1|.
CASKRRGPNYGYTF
TGTGCCAGCAAACGCAGGGGGCCAAACTATGGCTACACCTTC
>TRBV2|TRBJ1-1|12|TRBD1|.
CASMDRGTEAFF
TGTGCCAGTATGGACAGGGGAACTGAAGCTTTCTTT
>TRBV29-1|TRBJ2-1|16|.|.
CSVEDPRSSSYNEQFF
TGCAGCGTTGAAGATCCCAGGTCAAGCTCCTACAATGAGCAGTTCTTC
>TRBV14|TRBJ2-5|15|.|.
CASSQGTAPRETQYF
TGTGCCAGCAGCCAAGGGACAGCCCCCCGGGAGACCCAGTACTTC
>TRBV5-1|TRBJ1-4|15|TRBD1|.
CASSPDRGTNEKLFF
TGCGCCAGCAGCCCGGACAGGGGTACTAATGAAAAACTGTTTTTT
>TRBV6-1|TRBJ2-1|13|.|.
CASSESWANEQFF
TGTGCCAGCAGTGAATCTTGGGCCAATGAGCAGTTCTTC
>TRBV7-7|TRBJ2-2|13|.|.
CAIGQLNTGELFF
TGTGCCATTGGACAGTTGAACACCGGGGAGCTGTTTTTT
>TRBV5-4|TRBJ1-2|15|TRBD1|.
CASSPEGTGDYGYTF
TGTGCCAGCAGCCCGGAAGGGACAGGGGACTATGGCTACACCTTC
>TRBV5-1|TRBJ2-7|14|TRBD1|few
CASSLRQGTNEQYF
TGCGCCAGCAGCCTTAGACAGGGAACCAACGAGCAGTACTTC
>TRBV1|TRBJ1-1|18|.|.
CTSSQEQPCLGVRTEAFF
TGCACCAGCAGCCAAGAACAACCATGCCTAGGGGTTAGGACTGAAGCTTTCTTT
>TRBV4-1|TRBJ1-1|15|.|.
CASSQWFRGDTEAFF
TGCGCCAGCAGCCAATGGTTTCGGGGGGACACTGAAGCTTTCTTT
>TRBV30|TRBJ1-6|12|.|.
CAWNRDNSPLHF
TGTGCCTGGAACAGGGATAATTCACCCCTCCACTTT
>TRBV2|TRBJ2-1|12|.|.
CASSDFLNEQFF
TGTGCCAGCAGTGATTTTCTCAATGAGCAGTTCTTC
>TRBV27|TRBJ2-5|15|.|.
CASSPRIGDSATQYF
TGTGCCAGCAGTCCCCGTATCGGAGACAGCGCGACCCAGTACTTC
>TRBV27|TRBJ2-2|16|TRBD2|.
CASRPRTSGATGELFF
TGTGCCAGCAGGCCCAGGACTAGCGGAGCCACCGGGGAGCTGTTTTTT
>TRBV27|TRBJ2-7|14|.|.
CASSPRLGAYEQYF
TGTGCCAGCAGTCCTAGACTAGGGGCCTACGAGCAGTACTTC
>TRBV6-6|TRBJ2-7|14|.|.
CASSYSRTAYEQYF
TGTGCCAGCAGTTACTCGAGGACAGCCTACGAGCAGTACTTC